The clone carrying this T cell receptor (beta chain) came up many times. As yet, its antigen is unknown. The data were obtained in a study of early T cells in non-severe SARS-CoV-2 infection. Overall study: Chains from this unsorted whole-blood bulk RNA could not be paired. Study-wide results and limits: VDJdb matching skewed toward anti-spike CD8 responses, missing private and CD4 specificities.

The CDR3 is 13 amino acids. V was cut by 5 bases and J by 1 base, with 6 bases left in between. Germline V gene sequence: CDR1 MNHEY, CDR2 SMNVEV (reference sequence). Unique molecular identifiers were attached to individual cDNA molecules. Each CDR3 protein is one row after TCRdb ran MiXCR on the 5' RACE reads. The sample yields about 100,000 distinct CDR3 sequences, about 12% seen once. This chain links TRBV27 with TRBJ1-5; D is undetermined. Specimen: whole blood. The TCR was taken from an adult who was a healthcare worker with PCR-confirmed SARS-CoV-2 infection or an uninfected control (not recorded which). CDR3 DNA sequence: TGTGCCAGCAGTCCGCAGAGCAATCAGCCCCAGCATTTT. This gives the protein CASSPQSNQPQHF.